Ten or more counts support the clone carrying this T cell receptor beta chain. Antigen specificity is unknown. This sample stems from a study of beta chain features in type 1 diabetes. Background on the study: Patients looked much like healthy donors when it came to age, gender and cell yields.

A CD45RO/CCR7/CD25/CD127/CD95/CD27 panel sorted naive, central memory, regulatory and stem cell-like memory CD4+ cells. Germline V CDR1 and CDR2: SEHNR, FQNEAQ (reference sequence). The J segment lost 2 bases and the V segment lost 6 bases, leaving 5 bases of the junction unmatched. CDR3 size: 14 residues. The isolated RNA, all of it, was reverse transcribed, so expressed TCRB transcripts were what got sequenced. TCRdb's copy holds only in-frame clones and misses some; the assay was immunoSEQ multiplex PCR. This repertoire shows fewer than 350,000 clones, about 8% found once; its top ten account for more than 0.9%. The study's findings and limits: High-TCR-expressing cells could be over-represented by cDNA sequencing. TCRB CDR3s were moderately but significantly shorter in Type 1 diabetes patients in all four CD4+ subsets.

The sample consisted of central memory CD4+ T cells from blood. The chain joins TRBV7-9 to TRBJ2-5; 8 nucleotides agree with TRBD1. The sequence was obtained from a woman under 30 in good health. CDR3: CASRRRTGQETQYF. CDR3 nucleotide sequence: TGTGCCAGCAGACGAAGGACAGGGCAAGAGACCCAGTACTTC.